These T cell receptor beta chains were read from a single sample in a study of graft-versus-host responses after intestinal transplantation. The method was immunoSEQ multiplex PCR; TCRdb's version includes in-frame clones alone and lacks a portion of them. The profile shows 60,000 to 70,000 clones, approximately 91% of them singletons. The sequenced sample was ileum tissue, obtained around 350 days after transplant. These receptors were obtained from a human patient who received an intestinal transplant, so some T cells may come from the graft donor. The CDR3 runs from the conserved cysteine through the conserved F or W. The order of the fields is D gene, V gene, J gene, clone size, CDR3 DNA, CDR3 protein. D genes are given only for firm matches. A clone size is listed for some rows: how often the clone was seen (once, few, many), or a class if it is expanded.

d_gene: TRBD1; v_gene: TRBV5-1; j_gene: TRBJ1-1; abundance: -; CDR3nt: TGCGCCAGCAGCTTGGGGGACAGGGAGGCTGAAGCTTTCTTT; CDR3aa: CASSLGDREAEAFF
d_gene: TRBD2; v_gene: TRBV28; j_gene: TRBJ2-5; abundance: -; CDR3nt: TGTGCCAGCAGTTACGAGACTAGCGGGGGGCCGGGACAAGGAGAGACCCAGTACTTC; CDR3aa: CASSYETSGGPGQGETQYF
d_gene: TRBD1; v_gene: TRBV5-1; j_gene: TRBJ1-2; abundance: once; CDR3nt: TGCGCCAGCAGCTCGTCCGGGACAGGGGGCCCCTATGGCTACACCTTC; CDR3aa: CASSSSGTGGPYGYTF
d_gene: TRBD1; v_gene: TRBV4-1; j_gene: TRBJ2-7; abundance: -; CDR3nt: TGCGCCAGCAGCCTCACAGGGGACGAGCAGTACTTC; CDR3aa: CASSLTGDEQYF
d_gene: -; v_gene: TRBV6-1; j_gene: TRBJ2-7; abundance: -; CDR3nt: TGTGCCAGCAGTGAAATGAGGGCCCACGAGCAGTACTTC; CDR3aa: CASSEMRAHEQYF
d_gene: -; v_gene: TRBV5-1; j_gene: TRBJ1-1; abundance: -; CDR3nt: TGCGCCAGCGTAAATAGGGACACAAGGGGGTCTGAAGCTTTCTTT; CDR3aa: CASVNRDTRGSEAFF
d_gene: -; v_gene: TRBV9; j_gene: TRBJ1-2; abundance: -; CDR3nt: TGTGCCAGCAGCGTAGACAGGCTCGACTCCTATGGCTACACCTTC; CDR3aa: CASSVDRLDSYGYTF
d_gene: -; v_gene: TRBV9; j_gene: TRBJ2-1; abundance: -; CDR3nt: TGTGCCAGCAGCCCTCGTGCTTACAATGAGCAGTTCTTC; CDR3aa: CASSPRAYNEQFF
d_gene: -; v_gene: TRBV2; j_gene: TRBJ1-2; abundance: -; CDR3nt: TGTGCCAGCAGTGAAGGGAGGACAGCCCACTTC; CDR3aa: CASSEGRTAHF
d_gene: TRBD1; v_gene: TRBV6-6; j_gene: TRBJ1-5; abundance: -; CDR3nt: TGTGCCAGCAGGAACTCGGGGAGGGGGCCCAATCAGCCCCAGCATTTT; CDR3aa: CASRNSGRGPNQPQHF
d_gene: TRBD1; v_gene: TRBV6-5; j_gene: TRBJ2-7; abundance: once; CDR3nt: TGTGCCAGCAGTTACGACGGACAGGTAGGAAGCGAGCAGTACTTC; CDR3aa: CASSYDGQVGSEQYF
d_gene: TRBD1; v_gene: TRBV28; j_gene: TRBJ1-5; abundance: once; CDR3nt: TGTGCCAGCAGTATCAGGGGGATTAATCAGCCCCAGCATTTT; CDR3aa: CASSIRGINQPQHF
d_gene: TRBD1; v_gene: TRBV27; j_gene: TRBJ1-1; abundance: once; CDR3nt: TGTGCCAGCAGCCTTAGGACAGGTGGGAACACTGAAGCTTTCTTT; CDR3aa: CASSLRTGGNTEAFF
d_gene: TRBD2; v_gene: TRBV14; j_gene: TRBJ2-3; abundance: -; CDR3nt: TGTGCCAGCAGCCTCTGGGAGGGCACGTCGGTTACGCAGTATTTT; CDR3aa: CASSLWEGTSVTQYF
d_gene: -; v_gene: TRBV6-5; j_gene: TRBJ2-7; abundance: -; CDR3nt: TGTGCCAGCAGTTACGGGCTTACCTCCTACGAGCAGTACTTC; CDR3aa: CASSYGLTSYEQYF
d_gene: -; v_gene: TRBV6-5; j_gene: TRBJ2-7; abundance: -; CDR3nt: TGTGCCAGCACTGGGCCCTCCTACGAGCAGTACTTC; CDR3aa: CASTGPSYEQYF
d_gene: -; v_gene: TRBV6-1; j_gene: TRBJ1-2; abundance: -; CDR3nt: TGTGCCAGCAGTGAAGTCCAAGGTGACTATGGCTACACCTTC; CDR3aa: CASSEVQGDYGYTF
d_gene: TRBD2; v_gene: TRBV5-4; j_gene: TRBJ2-7; abundance: -; CDR3nt: TGTGCCAGCAGCTTGGGGGAAGGAGCGGGACGCGACGAGCAGTACTTC; CDR3aa: CASSLGEGAGRDEQYF
d_gene: -; v_gene: TRBV6-5; j_gene: TRBJ2-7; abundance: -; CDR3nt: TGTGGAGAGGACAGTGACATTTGGGTCCTTTACGAGCAGTACTTC; CDR3aa: CGEDSDIWVLYEQYF
d_gene: -; v_gene: TRBV29-1; j_gene: TRBJ1-3; abundance: -; CDR3nt: TGCAGCGTTGACGGGCAGGGAGGAAACACCATATATTTT; CDR3aa: CSVDGQGGNTIYF
d_gene: TRBD1; v_gene: TRBV5-4; j_gene: TRBJ2-7; abundance: -; CDR3nt: TGTGCCAGCAGCCCCCCCGGGACAGGCCTCTACGAGCAGTACTTC; CDR3aa: CASSPPGTGLYEQYF
d_gene: -; v_gene: TRBV9; j_gene: TRBJ2-3; abundance: -; CDR3nt: TGTGCCAGCAGCGTAGTGGGAGATTTACGCTCAGATACGCAGTATTTT; CDR3aa: CASSVVGDLRSDTQYF
d_gene: TRBD2; v_gene: TRBV5-1; j_gene: TRBJ2-2; abundance: -; CDR3nt: TGCGCCAGCAGCTTGGCCCCCGGGACTAGCGGAAACACCGGGGAGCTGTTTTTT; CDR3aa: CASSLAPGTSGNTGELFF
d_gene: -; v_gene: TRBV7-9; j_gene: TRBJ1-1; abundance: -; CDR3nt: TGTGCCAGCAGCGAGGGGACATTGAACACTGAAGCTTTCTTT; CDR3aa: CASSEGTLNTEAFF
d_gene: TRBD1; v_gene: TRBV5-4; j_gene: TRBJ1-1; abundance: -; CDR3nt: TGTGCCAGCAGCGTGGGACAGGCCTTCAAAGCTTTCTTT; CDR3aa: CASSVGQAFKAFF
d_gene: -; v_gene: TRBV29-1; j_gene: TRBJ2-7; abundance: -; CDR3nt: TGCAGCGTTCTTGAACCGGGCGACAGCTACTACGAGCAGTACTTC; CDR3aa: CSVLEPGDSYYEQYF
d_gene: TRBD1; v_gene: TRBV27; j_gene: TRBJ2-7; abundance: -; CDR3nt: TGTGCCAGCAGTACCCTGCCGGGACAGGGGAACTACGAGCAGTACTTC; CDR3aa: CASSTLPGQGNYEQYF
d_gene: TRBD2; v_gene: TRBV15; j_gene: TRBJ2-2; abundance: -; CDR3nt: TGTGCCACCAGCAGAACTAGCGGGAGGGCCAACACCGGGGAGCTGTTTTTT; CDR3aa: CATSRTSGRANTGELFF
d_gene: -; v_gene: TRBV25-1; j_gene: TRBJ2-7; abundance: -; CDR3nt: TGTGCCAGCAGTGAATGGGTGGAGCAGTACTTC; CDR3aa: CASSEWVEQYF
d_gene: -; v_gene: TRBV18; j_gene: TRBJ1-1; abundance: -; CDR3nt: TGTGCCAGCTCACACCTCAGGGGAGGGCGGACTGAAGCTTTCTTT; CDR3aa: CASSHLRGGRTEAFF
d_gene: -; v_gene: TRBV4-1; j_gene: TRBJ2-7; abundance: -; CDR3nt: TGCGCCAGCAGCACAACGGGGACACCGACCTACGAGCAGTACTTC; CDR3aa: CASSTTGTPTYEQYF
d_gene: TRBD2; v_gene: TRBV9; j_gene: TRBJ2-7; abundance: -; CDR3nt: TGTGCCAGCAGTAGACTAGCGGGAGGCAAATCCTACGAGCAGTACTTC; CDR3aa: CASSRLAGGKSYEQYF
d_gene: -; v_gene: TRBV29-1; j_gene: TRBJ1-1; abundance: -; CDR3nt: TGCAGCGCTCGGACGGGGATGAACACTGAAGCTTTCTTT; CDR3aa: CSARTGMNTEAFF
d_gene: TRBD2; v_gene: TRBV14; j_gene: TRBJ2-3; abundance: -; CDR3nt: TGTGCCAGCAGTGCCGCCTGGACCCTAGCGGGGTCAGATACGCAGTATTTT; CDR3aa: CASSAAWTLAGSDTQYF
d_gene: -; v_gene: TRBV11-2; j_gene: TRBJ2-3; abundance: -; CDR3nt: TGTGCCAGCAGCTTAGTGGTAGCGAACACAGATACGCAGTATTTT; CDR3aa: CASSLVVANTDTQYF
d_gene: TRBD1; v_gene: TRBV23-1; j_gene: TRBJ2-1; abundance: -; CDR3nt: TGCGCCATATGCCGGGACAGGAGTTACAATGAGCAGTTCTTC; CDR3aa: CAICRDRSYNEQFF
d_gene: TRBD1; v_gene: TRBV5-6; j_gene: TRBJ1-5; abundance: -; CDR3nt: TGTGCCAGCAGCTTGAAGGTCAGGGGGAGGGATCAGCCCCAGCATTTT; CDR3aa: CASSLKVRGRDQPQHF
d_gene: TRBD1; v_gene: TRBV7-9; j_gene: TRBJ2-7; abundance: -; CDR3nt: TGTGCCAGCAGCGCGCGGCAGGGGGCGGCCTACGAGCAGTACTTC; CDR3aa: CASSARQGAAYEQYF
d_gene: -; v_gene: TRBV18; j_gene: TRBJ2-1; abundance: -; CDR3nt: TGTGCCAGCTCACGGGACCCGCGCAATGAGCAGTTCTTC; CDR3aa: CASSRDPRNEQFF
d_gene: TRBD1; v_gene: TRBV11-1; j_gene: TRBJ1-3; abundance: -; CDR3nt: TGTGCCAGCAGCTCGACAGGGACTGGAAACACCATATATTTT; CDR3aa: CASSSTGTGNTIYF
d_gene: TRBD2; v_gene: TRBV11-2; j_gene: TRBJ2-7; abundance: -; CDR3nt: TGTGCCAGCAGCTTAAGGACTAGCGGGGGCTACGAGCAGTACTTC; CDR3aa: CASSLRTSGGYEQYF